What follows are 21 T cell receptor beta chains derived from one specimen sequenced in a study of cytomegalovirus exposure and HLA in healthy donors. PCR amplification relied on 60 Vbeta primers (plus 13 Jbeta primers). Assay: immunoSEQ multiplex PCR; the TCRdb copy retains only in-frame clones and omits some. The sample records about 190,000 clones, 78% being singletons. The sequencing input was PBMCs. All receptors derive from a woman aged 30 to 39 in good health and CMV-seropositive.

CDR3 sequence (DNA): TGTGCCAGCAACCCCCGATTTAGCCAGGGGGATTACGAGCAGTACTTC. It translates to CASNPRFSQGDYEQYF. V is TRBV27 and J is TRBJ2-7, with 7 bases lining up with TRBD1. V lost 7 bases and J lost 4; bases outside the gene matches: 16. CDR3 length equals 16 residues. Germline CDR1 and CDR2: MNHEY and SMNVEV (reference sequence).

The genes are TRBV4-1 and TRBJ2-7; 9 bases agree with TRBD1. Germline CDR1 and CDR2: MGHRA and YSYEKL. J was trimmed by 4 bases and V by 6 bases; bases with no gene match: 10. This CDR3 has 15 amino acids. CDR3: CASRPTTGGLYEQYF. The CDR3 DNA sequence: TGCGCCAGCAGGCCGACGACAGGGGGTCTGTACGAGCAGTACTTC.

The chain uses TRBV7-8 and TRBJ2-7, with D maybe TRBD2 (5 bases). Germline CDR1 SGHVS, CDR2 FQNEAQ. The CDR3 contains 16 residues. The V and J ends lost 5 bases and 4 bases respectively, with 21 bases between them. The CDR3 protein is CASSRPEGSRGYEQYF. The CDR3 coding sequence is TGTGCCAGCAGCCGGCCTGAGGGAAGTCGTGGTTACGAGCAGTACTTC. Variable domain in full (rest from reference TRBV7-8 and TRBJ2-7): GAGVSQSPRYKVAKRGQDVALRCDPISGHVSLFWYQQALGQGPEFLTYFQNEAQLDKSGLPSDRFFAERPEGSVSTLKIQRTQQEDSAVYLCASSRPEGSRGYEQYFGPGTRLTVT.

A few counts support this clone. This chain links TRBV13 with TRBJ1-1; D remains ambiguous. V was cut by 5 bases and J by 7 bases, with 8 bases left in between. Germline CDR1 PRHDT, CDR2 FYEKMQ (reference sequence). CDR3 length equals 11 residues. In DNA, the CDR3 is TGTGCCAGCAGCCAAACGGTTGAAGCTTTCTTT. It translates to CASSQTVEAFF. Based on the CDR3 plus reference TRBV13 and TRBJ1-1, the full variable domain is AAGVIQSPRHLIKEKRETATLKCYPIPRHDTVYWYQQGPGQDPQFLISFYEKMQSDKGSIPDRFSAQQFSDYHSELNMSSLELGDSALYFCASSQTVEAFFGQGTRLTVV.

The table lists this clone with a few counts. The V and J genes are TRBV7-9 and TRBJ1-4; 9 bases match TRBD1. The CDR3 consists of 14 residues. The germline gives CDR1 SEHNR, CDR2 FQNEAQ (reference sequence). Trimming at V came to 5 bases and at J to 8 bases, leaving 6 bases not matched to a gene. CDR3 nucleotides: TGTGCCAGCAGCACGGACAGGGGAGGGGAAAAACTGTTTTTT. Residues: CASSTDRGGEKLFF.

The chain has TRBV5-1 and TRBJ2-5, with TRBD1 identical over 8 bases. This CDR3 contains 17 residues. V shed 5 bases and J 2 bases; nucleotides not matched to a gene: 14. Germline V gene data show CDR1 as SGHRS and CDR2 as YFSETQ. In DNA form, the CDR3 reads TGCGCCAGCAGTTTAGTGACCGGACAGGGTAATCAAGAGACCCAGTACTTC. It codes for CASSLVTGQGNQETQYF.

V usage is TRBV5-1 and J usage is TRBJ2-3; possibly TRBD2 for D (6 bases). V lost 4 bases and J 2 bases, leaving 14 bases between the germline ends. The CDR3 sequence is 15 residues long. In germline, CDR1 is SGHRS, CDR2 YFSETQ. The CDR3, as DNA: TGCGCCAGCAGCGCGGGGACTCGTAACACAGATACGCAGTATTTT. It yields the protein CASSAGTRNTDTQYF.

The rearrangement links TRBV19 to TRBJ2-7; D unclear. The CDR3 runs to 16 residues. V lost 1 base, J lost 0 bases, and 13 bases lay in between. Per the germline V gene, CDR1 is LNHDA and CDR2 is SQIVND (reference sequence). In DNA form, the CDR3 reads TGTGCCAGTAGTATAGGCAACCGCGAATACTCCTACGAGCAGTACTTC. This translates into CASSIGNREYSYEQYF.

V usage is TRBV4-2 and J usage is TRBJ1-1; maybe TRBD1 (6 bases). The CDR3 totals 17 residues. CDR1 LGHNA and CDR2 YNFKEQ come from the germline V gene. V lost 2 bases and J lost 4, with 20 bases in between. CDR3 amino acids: CASSQRGRAGASTEAFF. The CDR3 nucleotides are TGTGCCAGCAGCCAACGAGGGAGAGCGGGGGCGAGCACTGAAGCTTTCTTT.

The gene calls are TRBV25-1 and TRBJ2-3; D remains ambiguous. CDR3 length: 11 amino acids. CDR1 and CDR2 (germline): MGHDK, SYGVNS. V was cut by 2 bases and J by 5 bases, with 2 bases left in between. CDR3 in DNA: TGTGCCAGCAGTGAACTAGATACGCAGTATTTT. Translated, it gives CASSELDTQYF.

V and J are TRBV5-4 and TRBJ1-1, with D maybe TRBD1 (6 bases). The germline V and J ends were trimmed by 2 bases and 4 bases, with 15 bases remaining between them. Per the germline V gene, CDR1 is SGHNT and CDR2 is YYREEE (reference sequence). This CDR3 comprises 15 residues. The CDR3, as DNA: TGTGCCAGCAGCTTACAGGGACCACTGGGCACTGAAGCTTTCTTT. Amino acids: CASSLQGPLGTEAFF. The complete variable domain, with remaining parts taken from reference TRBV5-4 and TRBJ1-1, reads ETGVTQSPTHLIKTRGQQVTLRCSSQSGHNTVSWYQQALGQGPQFIFQYYREEENGRGNFPPRFSGLQFPNYSSELNVNALELDDSALYLCASSLQGPLGTEAFFGQGTRLTVV.

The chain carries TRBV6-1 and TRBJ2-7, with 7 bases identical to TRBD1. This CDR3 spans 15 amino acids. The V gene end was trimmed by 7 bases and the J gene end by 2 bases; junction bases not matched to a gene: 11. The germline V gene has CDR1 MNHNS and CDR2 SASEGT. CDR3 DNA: TGTGCCAGCACTACACAGGGGCTATCTCCCTACGAGCAGTACTTC. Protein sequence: CASTTQGLSPYEQYF.

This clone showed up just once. In DNA form, the CDR3 reads TGTGCCAGCAGCTTGGCCGGGACACCTAACTATGGCTACACCTTC. Amino acid sequence: CASSLAGTPNYGYTF. The rearrangement uses TRBV5-4 and TRBJ1-2, with D possibly TRBD1 on 6 matching bases. The germline CDR1 and CDR2 sequences are SGHNT and YYREEE (reference sequence). The V end was cut by 0 bases, the J end by 0 bases, with 9 bases between. This CDR3 comprises 15 residues.

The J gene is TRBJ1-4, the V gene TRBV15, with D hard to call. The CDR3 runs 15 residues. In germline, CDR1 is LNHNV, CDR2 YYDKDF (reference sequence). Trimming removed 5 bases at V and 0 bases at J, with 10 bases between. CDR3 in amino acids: CATSWADATNEKLFF. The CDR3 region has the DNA TGTGCCACCAGCTGGGCCGATGCAACTAATGAAAAACTGTTTTTT.

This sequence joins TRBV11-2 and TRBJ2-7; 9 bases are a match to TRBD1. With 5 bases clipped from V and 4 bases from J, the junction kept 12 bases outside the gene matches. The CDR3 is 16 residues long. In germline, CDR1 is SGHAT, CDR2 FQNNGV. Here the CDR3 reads CASSPATGTGLYEQYF. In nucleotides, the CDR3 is TGTGCCAGCAGCCCTGCTACCGGGACAGGGCTATACGAGCAGTACTTC.

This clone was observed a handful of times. The CDR3 region is CASSLLQGNTEAFF. The CDR3 bases are TGCGCCAGCAGCTTGCTGCAGGGGAACACTGAAGCTTTCTTT. This sequence joins TRBV5-1 and TRBJ1-1; the D gene is possibly TRBD1 (5 bases). CDR1 SGHRS and CDR2 YFSETQ come from the germline V gene. V dropped 1 base and J dropped 1 base, with 8 bases sitting between them. The CDR3 has 14 residues.

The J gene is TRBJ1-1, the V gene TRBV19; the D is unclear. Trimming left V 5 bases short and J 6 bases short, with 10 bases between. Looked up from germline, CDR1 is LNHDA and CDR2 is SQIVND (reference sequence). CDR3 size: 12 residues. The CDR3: CASSPISAEAFF. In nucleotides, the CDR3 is TGTGCCAGTAGTCCGATCTCGGCTGAAGCTTTCTTT. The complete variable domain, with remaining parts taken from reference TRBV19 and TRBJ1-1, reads DGGITQSPKYLFRKEGQNVTLSCEQNLNHDAMYWYRQDPGQGLRLIYYSQIVNDFQKGDIAEGYSVSREKKESFPLTVTSAQKNPTAFYLCASSPISAEAFFGQGTRLTVV.

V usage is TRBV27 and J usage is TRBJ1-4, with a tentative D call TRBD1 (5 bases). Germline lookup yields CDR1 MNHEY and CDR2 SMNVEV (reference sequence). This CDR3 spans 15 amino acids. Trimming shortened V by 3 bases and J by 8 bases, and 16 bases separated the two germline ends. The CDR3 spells CASSFRREVGEKLFF. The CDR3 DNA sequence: TGTGCCAGCAGTTTCCGCAGGGAGGTGGGCGAAAAACTGTTTTTT.

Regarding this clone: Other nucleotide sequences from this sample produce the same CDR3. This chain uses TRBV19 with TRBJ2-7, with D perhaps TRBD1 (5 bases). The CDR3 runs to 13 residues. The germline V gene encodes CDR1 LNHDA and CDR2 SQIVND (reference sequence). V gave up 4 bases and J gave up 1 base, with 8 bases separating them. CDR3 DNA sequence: TGTGCCAGTAGTACTACAGGTTCCTACGAGCAGTACTTC. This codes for CASSTTGSYEQYF.

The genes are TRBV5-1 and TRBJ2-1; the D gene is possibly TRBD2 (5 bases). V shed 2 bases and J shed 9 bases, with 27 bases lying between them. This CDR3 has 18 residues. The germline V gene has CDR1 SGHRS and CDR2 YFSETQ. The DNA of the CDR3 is TGCGCCAGCAGCTTTCCCAGCCGCGCCGGAATAGCGCCTGTTGAGCAGTTCTTC. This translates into CASSFPSRAGIAPVEQFF.

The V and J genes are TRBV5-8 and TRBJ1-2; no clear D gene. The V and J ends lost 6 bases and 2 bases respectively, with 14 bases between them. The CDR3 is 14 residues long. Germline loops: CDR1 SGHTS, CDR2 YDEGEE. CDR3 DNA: TGTGCCAGCATCCTACGAGGGCAGAACTATGGCTACACCTTC. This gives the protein CASILRGQNYGYTF.